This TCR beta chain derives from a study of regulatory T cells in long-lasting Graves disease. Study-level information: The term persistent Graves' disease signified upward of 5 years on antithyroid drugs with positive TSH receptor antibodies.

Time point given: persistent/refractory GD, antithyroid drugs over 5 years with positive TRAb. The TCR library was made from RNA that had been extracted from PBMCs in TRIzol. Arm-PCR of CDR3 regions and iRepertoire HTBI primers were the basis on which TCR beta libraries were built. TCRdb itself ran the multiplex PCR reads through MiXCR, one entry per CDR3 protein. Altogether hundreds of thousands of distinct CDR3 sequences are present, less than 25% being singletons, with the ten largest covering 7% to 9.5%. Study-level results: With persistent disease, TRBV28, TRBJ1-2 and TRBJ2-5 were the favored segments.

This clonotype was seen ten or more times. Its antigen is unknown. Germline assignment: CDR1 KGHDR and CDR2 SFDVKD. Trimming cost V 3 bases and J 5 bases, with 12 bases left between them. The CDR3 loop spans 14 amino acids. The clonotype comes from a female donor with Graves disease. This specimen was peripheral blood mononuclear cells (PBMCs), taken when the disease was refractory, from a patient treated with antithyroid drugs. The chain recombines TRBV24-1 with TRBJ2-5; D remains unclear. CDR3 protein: CATSDVMGSETQYF. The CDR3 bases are TGTGCCACCAGTGATGTCATGGGATCGGAGACCCAGTACTTC.